The clone carrying this TCR beta chain showed up just a few times. Its antigen remains unknown. Germline CDR1 reads MGHRA; CDR2 reads YSYEKL. This CDR3 has 15 residues. Trimming pared 0 bases from V and 3 bases from J, leaving 11 bases between. MiXCR was run by TCRdb on the reads, yielding one entry per CDR3 protein. The table shows roughly 200,000 distinct CDR3 sequences, with 9.5% occurring only once. This sample stems from a study of T cell repertoires in cytomegalovirus infection. Whole-study context: Indicated by public TCR beta signatures were CMV infection and matching HLA type. Study-wide results and caveats: Predominance within the ex vivo response was attributable to HLA-C-restricted CMV-specific TCR beta clonotypes. Carriers of CMV and the relevant HLA type were discriminated by public TCR beta frequency.

This clonotype originated in a human donor in good health (CMV status not recorded). Some clones in this sample may be carry-over from other donors' samples. The sample comprised PBMCs. V is TRBV4-1 and J is TRBJ1-2; D not resolved. CDR3 in DNA: TGCGCCAGCAGCCAAGATCTTGCGACGGACTATGGCTACACCTTC. Translating gives CASSQDLATDYGYTF.